This TCR beta chain appears in the sequencing data of a study of shared clonotypes between healthy human individuals. Notes on the study in general: The four-donor shared clonotypes exceeded non-shared clonotypes in generation probability, with non-shared ones scoring lower. Around 5% was the fraction of naive CD4 clonotypes found shared across a few donors.

Trimming removed 5 bases from V and 6 bases from J; junction bases left unmatched: 12. The germline V gene encodes CDR1 GTSNPN and CDR2 SVGIG (reference sequence). This CDR3 is 14 amino acids long. CD45RA-negative memory and CD45RA+ naive subsets were split from the CD4+ cells. Of note for this clone: What it recognizes is unknown.

Original data processing: ImmunoSEQ output lacked quality scores and full-length reads, limiting matched filtering. Sequencing was performed with immunoSEQ multiplex PCR; in TCRdb, only in-frame clones are kept and a portion is missing. That table supplies the V and J calls and clone size; D and trimming were determined from the DNA. The sample yields approximately 1,000,000 clones, around 78% seen once. The rearrangement joins TRBV30 to TRBJ2-7, with 8 bases that match TRBD1. This sequence was found in a man aged 18 to 30 in good health. Some clones in this sample may be carry-over from other donors' samples. Sample: memory CD4+ T cells from PBMCs. Described subset: CD45RA-negative fraction. The CDR3 protein is CAWGHGHRGSEQYF. CDR3 nucleotide sequence: TGTGCCTGGGGGCACGGGCACAGGGGGAGCGAGCAGTACTTC.